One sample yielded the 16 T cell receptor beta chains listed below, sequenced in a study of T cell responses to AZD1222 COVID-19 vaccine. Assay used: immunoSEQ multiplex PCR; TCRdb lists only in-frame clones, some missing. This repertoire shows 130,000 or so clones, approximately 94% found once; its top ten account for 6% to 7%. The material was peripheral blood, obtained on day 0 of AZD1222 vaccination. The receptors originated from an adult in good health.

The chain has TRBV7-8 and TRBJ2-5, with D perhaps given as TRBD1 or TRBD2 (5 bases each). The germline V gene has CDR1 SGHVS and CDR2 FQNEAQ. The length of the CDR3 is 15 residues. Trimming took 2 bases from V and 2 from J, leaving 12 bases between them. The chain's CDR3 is CASSLSRGPQETQYF. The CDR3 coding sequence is TGTGCCAGCAGCTTAAGCCGGGGCCCACAAGAGACCCAGTACTTC.

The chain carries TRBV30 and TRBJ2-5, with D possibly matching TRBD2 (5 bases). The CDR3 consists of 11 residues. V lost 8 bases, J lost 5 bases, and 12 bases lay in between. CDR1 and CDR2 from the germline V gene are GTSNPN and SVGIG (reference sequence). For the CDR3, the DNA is TGTGCCAGCACTAGTGGCGAGACCCAGTACTTC. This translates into CASTSGETQYF.

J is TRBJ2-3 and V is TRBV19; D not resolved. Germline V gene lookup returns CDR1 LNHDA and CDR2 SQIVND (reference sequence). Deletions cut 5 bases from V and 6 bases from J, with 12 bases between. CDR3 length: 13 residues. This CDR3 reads CASSRRTTDTQYF. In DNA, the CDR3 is TGTGCCAGTAGTCGTCGGACGACGGATACGCAGTATTTT.

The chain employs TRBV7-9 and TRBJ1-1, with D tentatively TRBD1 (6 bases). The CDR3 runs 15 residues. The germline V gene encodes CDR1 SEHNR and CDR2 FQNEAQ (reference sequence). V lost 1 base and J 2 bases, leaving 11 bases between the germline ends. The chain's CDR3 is CASSLGDTRNTEAFF. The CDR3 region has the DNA TGTGCCAGCAGCTTAGGGGACACACGTAACACTGAAGCTTTCTTT.

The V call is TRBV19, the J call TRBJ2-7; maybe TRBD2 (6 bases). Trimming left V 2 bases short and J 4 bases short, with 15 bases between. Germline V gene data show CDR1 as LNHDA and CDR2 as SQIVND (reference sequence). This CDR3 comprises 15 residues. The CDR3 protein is CASSIPAGWEYEQYF. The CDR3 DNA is TGTGCCAGTAGTATACCGGCGGGATGGGAATACGAGCAGTACTTC.

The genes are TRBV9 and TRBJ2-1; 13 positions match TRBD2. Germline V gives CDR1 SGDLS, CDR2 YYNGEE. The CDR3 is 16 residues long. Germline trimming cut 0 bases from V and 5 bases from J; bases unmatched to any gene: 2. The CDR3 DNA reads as TGTGCCAGCAGCGTAGGGACTAGCGGGAGCCACAATGAGCAGTTCTTC. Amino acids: CASSVGTSGSHNEQFF. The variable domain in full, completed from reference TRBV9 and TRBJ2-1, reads DSGVTQTPKHLITATGQRVTLRCSPRSGDLSVYWYQQSLDQGLQFLIQYYNGEERAKGNILERFSAQQFPDLHSELNLSSLELGDSALYFCASSVGTSGSHNEQFFGPGTRLTVL.

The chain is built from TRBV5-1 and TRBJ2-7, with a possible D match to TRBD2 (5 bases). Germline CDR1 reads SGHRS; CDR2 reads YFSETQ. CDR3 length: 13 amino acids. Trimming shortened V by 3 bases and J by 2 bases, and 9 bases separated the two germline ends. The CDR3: CASSSYGAYEQYF. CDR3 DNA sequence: TGCGCCAGCAGCTCTTACGGGGCCTACGAGCAGTACTTC.

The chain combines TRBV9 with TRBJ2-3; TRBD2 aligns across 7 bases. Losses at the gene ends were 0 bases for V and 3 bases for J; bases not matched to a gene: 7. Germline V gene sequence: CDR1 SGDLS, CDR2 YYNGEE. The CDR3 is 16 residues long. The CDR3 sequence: CASSVEAGAVTDTQYF. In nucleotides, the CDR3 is TGTGCCAGCAGCGTAGAGGCGGGAGCGGTGACAGATACGCAGTATTTT.

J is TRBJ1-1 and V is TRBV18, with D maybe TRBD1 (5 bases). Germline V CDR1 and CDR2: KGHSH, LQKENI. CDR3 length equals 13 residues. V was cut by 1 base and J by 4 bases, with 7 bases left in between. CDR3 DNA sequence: TGTGCCAGCTCACCACAGGGGCCCACTGAAGCTTTCTTT. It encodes CASSPQGPTEAFF.

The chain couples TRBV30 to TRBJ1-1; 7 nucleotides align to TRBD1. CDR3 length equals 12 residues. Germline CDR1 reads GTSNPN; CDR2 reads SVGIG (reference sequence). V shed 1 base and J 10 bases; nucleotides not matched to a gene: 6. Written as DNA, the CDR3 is TGTGCCTGGAGTGCTTCAGGGGGTAGAGCTTTCTTT. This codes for CAWSASGGRAFF.

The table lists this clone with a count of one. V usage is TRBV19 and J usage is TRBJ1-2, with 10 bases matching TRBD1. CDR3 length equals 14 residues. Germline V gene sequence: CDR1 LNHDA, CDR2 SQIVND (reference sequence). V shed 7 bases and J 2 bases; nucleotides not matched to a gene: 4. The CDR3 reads CASNRDRGNYGYTF. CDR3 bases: TGTGCCAGTAACAGGGACAGGGGAAACTATGGCTACACCTTC.

CDR3 in DNA: TGTGCCAGCAGCTTAGCCCGAGGGGGGCAAGAGACCCAGTACTTC. As protein: CASSLARGGQETQYF. The chain couples TRBV11-2 to TRBJ2-5; D is possibly TRBD1 or TRBD2 (6 bases each). The CDR3 covers 15 residues. CDR1 SGHAT and CDR2 FQNNGV come from the germline V gene. V was cut by 1 base and J by 2 bases, with 11 bases left in between.

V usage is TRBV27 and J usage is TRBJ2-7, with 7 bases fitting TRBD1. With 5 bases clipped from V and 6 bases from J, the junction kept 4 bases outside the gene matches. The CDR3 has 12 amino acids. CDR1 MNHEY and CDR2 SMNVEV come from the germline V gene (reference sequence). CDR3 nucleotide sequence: TGTGCCAGCAGTCCCCACAGGGGCGAGCAGTACTTC. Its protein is CASSPHRGEQYF.

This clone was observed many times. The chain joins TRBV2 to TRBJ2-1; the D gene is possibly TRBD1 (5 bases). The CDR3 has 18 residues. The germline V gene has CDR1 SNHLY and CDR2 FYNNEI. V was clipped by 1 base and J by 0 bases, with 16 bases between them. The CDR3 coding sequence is TGTGCCAGCAGTGAAGGTTACAGGCGACGAAGCTCCTACAATGAGCAGTTCTTC. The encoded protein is CASSEGYRRRSSYNEQFF.

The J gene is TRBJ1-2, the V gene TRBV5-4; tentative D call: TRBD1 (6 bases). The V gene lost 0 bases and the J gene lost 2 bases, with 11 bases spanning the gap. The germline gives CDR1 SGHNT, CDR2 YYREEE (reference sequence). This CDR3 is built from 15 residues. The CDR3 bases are TGTGCCAGCAGCTTGGTCCAGGGGACCAACTATGGCTACACCTTC. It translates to CASSLVQGTNYGYTF.

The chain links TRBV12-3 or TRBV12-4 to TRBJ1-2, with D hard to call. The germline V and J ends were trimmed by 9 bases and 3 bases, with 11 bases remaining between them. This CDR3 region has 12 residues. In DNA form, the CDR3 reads TGTGCCAGTTCATTCCAGGACTATGGCTACACCTTC. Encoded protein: CASSFQDYGYTF.